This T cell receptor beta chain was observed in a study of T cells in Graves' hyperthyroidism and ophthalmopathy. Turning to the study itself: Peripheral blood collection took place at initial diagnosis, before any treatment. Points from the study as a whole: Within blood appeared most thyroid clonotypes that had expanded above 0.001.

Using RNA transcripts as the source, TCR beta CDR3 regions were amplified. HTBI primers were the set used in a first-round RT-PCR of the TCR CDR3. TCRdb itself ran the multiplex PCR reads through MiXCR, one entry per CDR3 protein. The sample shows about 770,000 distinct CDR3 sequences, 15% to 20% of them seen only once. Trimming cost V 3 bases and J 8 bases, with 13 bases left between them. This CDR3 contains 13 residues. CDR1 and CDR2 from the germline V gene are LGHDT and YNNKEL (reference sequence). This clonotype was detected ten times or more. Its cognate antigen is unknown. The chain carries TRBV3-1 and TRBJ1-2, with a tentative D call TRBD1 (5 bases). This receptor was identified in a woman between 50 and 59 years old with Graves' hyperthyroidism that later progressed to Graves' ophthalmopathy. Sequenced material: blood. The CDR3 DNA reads TGTGCCAGCAGCCAGAGTAAGGGGCTGGGCTACACCTTC. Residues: CASSQSKGLGYTF.